A selection of T cell receptor beta chains follows, all from one sample in a study of T-cell memory formation after mild COVID-19. TCRdb used MiXCR to reprocess the 5' RACE reads, holding one entry per CDR3 protein. Here the sample spans approximately 210,000 distinct CDR3 sequences, approximately 10% being singletons. Material: PBMCs or a T cell subset sorted from them (not recorded which). The receptors were gathered from a man in his late teens or twenties who had mild COVID-19 (a few samples of this study predate the infection). Cell type and time point are not known. The CDR3 runs from the conserved cysteine through the conserved F or W. A D gene is named only where the DNA matches it firmly. Not every row has a clone size; where given, it reads once, few, many or a size class.

clone size	D gene	J gene	V gene	CDR3 protein	CDR3 DNA
many	-	TRBJ2-7	TRBV7-9	CASSFRSYEQYF	TGTGCCAGCAGCTTCCGCTCCTACGAGCAGTACTTC
-	-	TRBJ1-2	TRBV12-3/TRBV12-4	CASSLRQWNGYTF	TGTGCCAGCAGTTTACGACAGTGGAATGGCTACACCTTC
few	-	TRBJ1-5	TRBV12-3/TRBV12-4	CASSLEAVSQPQHF	TGTGCCAGCAGTTTAGAGGCAGTTAGTCAGCCCCAGCATTTT
-	-	TRBJ2-5	TRBV5-6	CATHPEGGGETQYF	TGTGCCACCCACCCCGAGGGGGGCGGCGAGACCCAGTACTTC
few	-	TRBJ1-5	TRBV30	CAWSVHSSYSNQPQHF	TGTGCCTGGAGTGTACACAGCAGCTATAGCAATCAGCCCCAGCATTTT
-	-	TRBJ1-4	TRBV5-5	CASSRGGGFGEKLFF	TGTGCCAGCAGCCGCGGTGGAGGGTTTGGCGAAAAACTGTTTTTT
-	-	TRBJ1-1	TRBV18	CASSQTNTEAFF	TGTGCCAGCTCTCAGACGAACACTGAAGCTTTCTTT
few	-	TRBJ2-4	TRBV3-1	CASSPRPGSPVAKNIQYF	TGTGCCAGCAGCCCTAGGCCAGGGAGCCCTGTAGCCAAAAACATTCAGTACTTC
-	-	TRBJ2-5	TRBV27	CASSLSLEWETQYF	TGTGCCAGCAGTTTATCACTAGAATGGGAGACCCAGTACTTC
-	TRBD2	TRBJ2-1	TRBV6-6	CASQPRGGGYNEQFF	TGTGCCAGCCAGCCCCGGGGGGGGGGATACAATGAGCAGTTCTTC
many	-	TRBJ1-5	TRBV7-9	CASSRGGQPQHF	TGTGCCAGCAGCCGGGGAGGTCAGCCCCAGCATTTT
-	-	TRBJ1-1	TRBV6-5	CASTPRSVNTEAFF	TGTGCCAGCACCCCTCGGTCGGTGAACACTGAAGCTTTCTTT
few	-	TRBJ1-1	TRBV12-3/TRBV12-4	CASSFQPNTEAFF	TGTGCCAGCAGTTTTCAGCCAAACACTGAAGCTTTCTTT
few	-	TRBJ1-5	TRBV15	CATSRSSVEPQHF	TGTGCCACCAGCAGATCGTCAGTCGAGCCCCAGCATTTT
-	-	TRBJ1-5	TRBV6-1	CASSEVPYSYNQPQHF	TGTGCCAGCAGTGAAGTCCCTTACAGTTACAATCAGCCCCAGCATTTT